The 22 T cell receptor beta chains presented below share a single source sample, sequenced in a study of CD8+ T cells in alopecia areata. In each case, RNA was isolated and then reverse transcribed into cDNA as the sequencing template. Libraries were prepared by immunoSEQ multiplex PCR; TCRdb keeps only in-frame clonotypes and omits some of them. Among 150,000 or so clones, around 47% were seen once, and the ten largest hold approximately 6.6%. The sequencing input was CD4+ T cells sorted from blood. The source is a human donor with alopecia areata.

This sequence joins TRBV25-1 and TRBJ2-1; no firm D call. The V end was cut by 6 bases, the J end by 6 bases, with 12 bases between. Per germline, CDR1 MGHDK and CDR2 SYGVNS. There are 13 residues in the CDR3. CDR3 region: CASRAGRGNEQFF. The CDR3 DNA sequence: TGTGCCAGCAGAGCAGGCCGTGGCAATGAGCAGTTCTTC.

This clone has more than one count but fewer than ten. At one end the junction does not follow the germline gene, possibly because of a read error. CDR3 loop: CARSPGTSGRPRTQYF. As DNA, the CDR3 is TGTGCCAGGAGCCCGGGGACTAGCGGGAGGCCAAGGACGCAGTATTTT. The chain links TRBV30 to TRBJ2-3; 15 nucleotides agree with TRBD2. Per germline, CDR1 GTSNPN and CDR2 SVGIG (reference sequence). The length of the CDR3 is 16 residues.

J is TRBJ2-5 and V is TRBV27; no firm D call. Trimming took 6 bases from V and 2 from J, leaving 16 bases between them. CDR3 length: 15 amino acids. Germline V CDR1 and CDR2: MNHEY, SMNVEV (reference sequence). This CDR3 is CASSRLNRRQETQYF. The CDR3 bases are TGTGCCAGCAGCCGCTTAAATCGTAGACAAGAGACCCAGTACTTC.

Remarks on this clone: Other DNA sequences in this sample translate to the same CDR3. The CDR3 region has the DNA TGCGCCAGCAGCTCCGCAGATACGCAGTATTTT. It is translated as CASSSADTQYF. The chain employs TRBV5-1 and TRBJ2-3; no clear D gene. Deletions cut 3 bases from V and 4 bases from J, with 3 bases between. This CDR3 has 11 residues. The V gene's germline CDR1 is SGHRS and CDR2 YFSETQ.

J is TRBJ2-5 and V is TRBV29-1, with D unresolved. Germline CDR1 reads SQVTM; CDR2 reads ANQGSEA. The CDR3 has 14 amino acids. Trimming left V 7 bases short and J 0 bases short, with 15 bases between. CDR3 DNA: TGCAGCGCTGACGCGGTATTTAACCAAGAGACCCAGTACTTC. Translated, it gives CSADAVFNQETQYF.

V is TRBV25-1 and J is TRBJ2-1; TRBD1 agrees at 8 bases. The germline gives CDR1 MGHDK, CDR2 SYGVNS. The CDR3 totals 13 residues. Losses at the gene ends were 6 bases for V and 3 bases for J; bases not matched to a gene: 1. Here the CDR3 DNA reads TGTGCCAGCAGGGGACAGGTCTACAATGAGCAGTTCTTC. It specifies CASRGQVYNEQFF.

This clone was counted only a few times. The chain links TRBV29-1 to TRBJ2-1, with 11 bases lining up with TRBD2. Germline CDR1 reads SQVTM; CDR2 reads ANQGSEA. Unmatched junction bases numbered 4, after V lost 8 bases and J lost 4 bases. This CDR3 comprises 13 residues. For the CDR3, the DNA is TGCAGCTTAGCGGGAGGGCCGTACAATGAGCAGTTCTTC. Translating gives CSLAGGPYNEQFF.

This chain joins TRBV10-2 and TRBJ2-5; no firm D call. CDR1 and CDR2 from the germline V gene are WSHSY and SAAADI. This CDR3 comprises 13 residues. Deletions cut 4 bases from V and 1 base from J, with 7 bases between. This CDR3 reads CASSGWTQETQYF. The CDR3 DNA is TGCGCCAGCAGTGGATGGACCCAAGAGACCCAGTACTTC.

The chain has TRBV23-1 and TRBJ1-1, with D uncertain. TRBV23-1 is recorded as an ORF, its role being uncertain. The V end lost 7 bases, the J end lost 3 bases, and 21 bases lay between the germline ends. The CDR3 is 16 residues long. As DNA, the CDR3 is TGCGCCAGCATTCGGGCGAGAGGTCTCCACTACACTGAAGCTTTCTTT. It codes for CASIRARGLHYTEAFF.

The rearrangement joins TRBV7-9 to TRBJ2-1; 8 nucleotides align to TRBD2. Per the germline V gene, CDR1 is SEHNR and CDR2 is FQNEAQ (reference sequence). CDR3 size: 14 residues. Losses at the gene ends were 0 bases for V and 9 bases for J; bases not matched to a gene: 4. CDR3 amino acids: CASSLAGAGAEQFF. As DNA, the CDR3 is TGTGCCAGCAGCTTAGCGGGAGCGGGAGCTGAGCAGTTCTTC. Combining the CDR3 with reference TRBV7-9 and TRBJ2-1 gives the whole variable domain DTGVSQNPRHKITKRGQNVTFRCDPISEHNRLYWYRQTLGQGPEFLTYFQNEAQLEKSRLLSDRFSAERPKGSFSTLEIQRTEQGDSAMYLCASSLAGAGAEQFFGPGTRLTVL.

V gene TRBV30 combines with J gene TRBJ2-1; no firm D call. The CDR3 totals 14 residues. V shed 4 bases and J shed 0 bases, with 10 bases lying between them. Germline V gene sequence: CDR1 GTSNPN, CDR2 SVGIG (reference sequence). CDR3 region: CAWTWPVSYNEQFF. CDR3 in DNA: TGTGCCTGGACTTGGCCAGTCTCCTACAATGAGCAGTTCTTC.

This clone was found a few times. J is TRBJ2-1 and V is TRBV5-4; D is possibly TRBD1 or TRBD2 (5 bases each). Deletions cut 4 bases from V and 10 bases from J, with 24 bases between. Germline lookup yields CDR1 SGHNT and CDR2 YYREEE (reference sequence). The CDR3 consists of 16 residues. CDR3 DNA sequence: TGTGCCAGCAGCCGGGACGTATCAACCTCCAATGAGGAGCAGTTCTTC. Translating it yields CASSRDVSTSNEEQFF.

About this clone: This same CDR3 is encoded by further DNA sequences in the sample. V is TRBV29-1 and J is TRBJ2-7, with 10 bases fitting TRBD2. Germline CDR1 and CDR2: SQVTM and ANQGSEA. The CDR3 runs to 13 residues. The ends lost 4 bases at V and 2 bases at J; junction bases unmatched: 2. DNA of the CDR3: TGCAGCGTTGGGCTAGCGGGGGCCTACGAGCAGTACTTC. Translated: CSVGLAGAYEQYF.

The chain links TRBV29-1 to TRBJ2-7, with 12 bases fitting TRBD1. Unmatched junction bases numbered 9, after V lost 1 base and J lost 2 bases. The CDR3 loop spans 17 amino acids. Germline CDR1 SQVTM, CDR2 ANQGSEA. CDR3 DNA: TGCAGCGTTGAAGGAGGGGACAGGGGGCGCGGGCCCTACGAGCAGTACTTC. Translation: CSVEGGDRGRGPYEQYF.

In this sample, this clone turned up a few times. This rearrangement joins TRBV30 to TRBJ2-1, with 13 bases fitting TRBD2. Germline V lookup: CDR1 GTSNPN, CDR2 SVGIG (reference sequence). The V and J ends lost 0 bases and 0 bases, in that order; junction bases with no gene match: 8. This CDR3 spans 19 amino acids. The CDR3 DNA sequence: TGTGCCTGGAGTGTCCTAGGGACTAGCGGGACGAGCTCCTACAATGAGCAGTTCTTC. This translates into CAWSVLGTSGTSSYNEQFF.

This clone appeared a few times. The CDR3 DNA follows: TGTGCCAGCAGTCTAATCCTAGGGGAGACCCAGTACTTC. It is translated as CASSLILGETQYF. The genes are TRBV7-9 and TRBJ2-5; D unclear. The V gene lost 6 bases and the J gene lost 5 bases, with 13 bases spanning the gap. CDR1 and CDR2 from the germline V gene are SEHNR and FQNEAQ (reference sequence). This CDR3 is 13 amino acids long.

This clone was seen a handful of times. The chain uses TRBV5-1 and TRBJ1-4, with D unclear. The CDR3 sequence is 15 residues long. Trimming stripped 2 bases from V and 0 bases from J, with 8 bases between. From germline, CDR1 is SGHRS and CDR2 YFSETQ. The CDR3 loop reads CASSLIGSTNEKLFF. For the CDR3, the DNA is TGCGCCAGCAGCTTAATCGGGTCAACTAATGAAAAACTGTTTTTT.

This clone occurred a few times. The chain has TRBV30 and TRBJ2-1, with D possibly being TRBD1 (5 bases). CDR3 length equals 13 residues. Germline V gene data show CDR1 as GTSNPN and CDR2 as SVGIG (reference sequence). The V and J ends lost 4 bases and 6 bases respectively, with 13 bases between them. The CDR3 sequence: CAWTGNTGNEQFF. CDR3 sequence (DNA): TGTGCCTGGACAGGGAACACAGGCAATGAGCAGTTCTTC.

A few counts support this clone. The rearrangement uses TRBV5-5 and TRBJ2-5; 9 bases are shared with TRBD2. Unmatched junction bases numbered 11, after V lost 0 bases and J lost 2 bases. The germline V gene encodes CDR1 SGHKS and CDR2 YYEKEE (reference sequence). This CDR3 comprises 18 residues. CDR3: CASSLARLAGLGQETQYF. Here the CDR3 DNA reads TGTGCCAGCAGCTTGGCCAGGCTAGCGGGACTGGGGCAAGAGACCCAGTACTTC.

V is TRBV14 and J is TRBJ2-3, with TRBD2 identical over 11 bases. Germline CDR1 reads SGHDN; CDR2 reads FVKESK. The J segment lost 6 bases and the V segment lost 2 bases, leaving 7 bases of the junction unmatched. The CDR3 totals 16 residues. The CDR3, as DNA: TGTGCCAGCAGCCAACGCCAACTAGCGGGAGTGGATACGCAGTATTTT. Encoded protein: CASSQRQLAGVDTQYF.

This chain joins TRBV7-8 and TRBJ1-5, with unresolved D. V was clipped by 5 bases and J by 2 bases, with 7 bases between them. Per the germline V gene, CDR1 is SGHVS and CDR2 is FQNEAQ. The CDR3 covers 13 residues. DNA for the CDR3: TGTGCCAGCAGCCCGACTGGCAATCAGCCCCAGCATTTT. It encodes CASSPTGNQPQHF. Drawing the rest from reference TRBV7-8 and TRBJ1-5, the complete variable domain is GAGVSQSPRYKVAKRGQDVALRCDPISGHVSLFWYQQALGQGPEFLTYFQNEAQLDKSGLPSDRFFAERPEGSVSTLKIQRTQQEDSAVYLCASSPTGNQPQHFGDGTRLSIL.

The V call is TRBV13, the J call TRBJ2-3; TRBD2 matches at 10 bases. Germline V gene lookup returns CDR1 PRHDT and CDR2 FYEKMQ (reference sequence). CDR3 length: 17 amino acids. The ends lost 5 bases at V and 2 bases at J; junction bases unmatched: 10. The CDR3 is CASSPRLAGVFTDTQYF. CDR3 coding DNA: TGTGCCAGCAGCCCCCGCCTAGCGGGAGTATTCACAGATACGCAGTATTTT.